This TCR beta chain was captured by sequencing in a study of blood T cells in healthy people across ages (dated by TCRdb to 2015 to 2017). As for the study more broadly: In model experiments, roughly one uniquely barcoded TCR beta cDNA molecule per two T cells was captured by template switching. Using deep sequencing normalized with unique cDNA molecular identifiers, the study measured how TCR beta repertoire diversity changes with age. The donors were split into four age groups: young (average around 15 years), middle-aged (39), aged (roughly 60) and long-lived (roughly 77). The study analyzed two additional independent replicas of 1 million unique cDNA reads from the same blood draw for two donors, one aged 18 to 29 and one aged 80 or older.

The germline V gene supplies CDR1 KGHSH and CDR2 LQKENI. The CDR3 sequence holds 15 residues, the cysteine and phenylalanine included. Only the CDR3 portion is preserved as DNA: 45 bases, with reading frame beginning at the first base. Receptors were amplified or captured by 5' RACE. Sequencer: Illumina HiSeq 2500. A second PCR of about 7 to 12 cycles was run with a J-beta primer mix and a sample-barcoded 5' primer. A template-switch 5' adaptor carrying 12 random nucleotides introduced a unique molecular identifier onto each TCR beta cDNA molecule. At least 3 million CDR3-containing paired-end reads were obtained from each sample. The Mint cDNA synthesis kit, primed by a TRBC-specific oligonucleotide, was used to synthesize first-strand cDNA from all RNA. Following uracil-DNA glycosylase treatment, a first 18-cycle PCR with universal primers M1SS and BC2_uni_R was performed on all cDNA. Concerning the study's data processing: For normalization, 1 million high-quality reads were randomly selected from each sample, with every read carrying a distinct molecular identifier. Instead of being binned into consensus sequences, reads that shared molecular identifiers were thrown out. MiTCR, set to a Q25 quality threshold and the strictest error-elimination algorithm, was used for CDR3 identification, clonotype clustering and error correction. A nonparametric unseen species model with Euler transformation was used to estimate lower-bound total TCR beta diversity. TCRdb itself trimmed the public reads at Q25 with fastp, ran MiXCR and retained productive beta chains. Rows with a matching CDR3 protein are joined into one entry that keeps the most common DNA and genes. For this entry, the V and J calls and clone size follow TCRdb and not the study's own pipeline. Within this sample are roughly 800,000 distinct CDR3 sequences, with 25% of them counted one time only. In total, the top ten clones hold roughly 3.8% of the sample.

This clonotype turned up a few times. Its antigen has not been determined. There are no base qualities to consult, and no much larger clone falls within one base. Systemically healthy Caucasian individuals from Russia, 35 to 40 in total and aged roughly 6 to 90 years, were included as donors. Each donor gave about 9.7 milliliters of peripheral blood, drawn into EDTA-treated Vacutainer tubes. Ficoll-Paque density-gradient centrifugation was used to isolate PBMCs, with at least 6 million per sample. Trizol reagent was used to extract total RNA from PBMCs, with at least 6 micrograms per sample. The percentages of naive CD45RAhigh/CD27high T cells were determined by flow cytometry on a PBMC aliquot from every donor. Study-wide conclusions, independent of this receptor: Observed TCR beta diversity per million T cells fell roughly linearly with age, and a significant reduction was already apparent by age around 40. Donor CMV infection status was unknown, potentially confounding age-related changes in expanded clonotypes. Estimates of total diversity based on one million sequenced T cells were considered lower bounds and underestimates. The percentage of naive T cells measured by flow cytometry correlated strongly with observed TCR beta diversity. Because profiling used bulk unsorted PBMCs, naive and antigen-experienced compartments could not be compared conclusively. The long-lived group showed more naive CD4+ T cells, fewer expanded clones and increased TCR diversity than the aged group, suggesting age selection.

These same records also appear under a second study, on T cells of mothers and their children. Looking at the second paper: Nine systemically healthy Caucasian individuals, comprising three mothers and their six children, were included as donors. cDNA synthesis consumed the entire amount of extracted RNA, loaded at about 1.5 ug RNA in each 15 ul reaction. In the second PCR, the M1S primer added sample barcodes and 2-4 random nucleotides. More than 9 million TCR beta CDR3 reads were obtained from each mother, and several million reads were obtained from each child. In both related and unrelated pairs, thymic selection shapes the output of TCR recombination in a similar way, with inherited differences having only a minor effect. Normalized repertoire overlap in related mother-child pairs was always slightly higher than in unrelated mother-child pairs, but the difference was never significant. No persistent microchimeric T cell clones were found, with a detection sensitivity of approximately 94 clones per million clonotypes. In the study, deep NGS was used to compare the TCR beta repertoires of mothers and children, and features distinguishing related mother-child pairs from unrelated individuals were sought. On average, the children were approximately 12 +/- 4 years old, while the mothers were about 40 +/- 4 years old. After adapters were ligated using NEBNext reagents, the libraries underwent 100+100 nt paired-end sequencing on an Illumina HiSeq 2000. To prevent cross-contamination, the mother and child libraries were prepared one month apart and sequenced in separate runs. For each donor, somewhere between roughly 500,000 and 2,300,000 distinct TCR beta clonotypes were identified. Naive TCR beta clonotypes were estimated from low-frequency clonotypes matched to each donor's FACS-determined naive share, without sorting.

This chain joins TRBV18 to TRBJ2-5; the central 8 bases match TRBD1. The J call may be in error: the DNA end matches TRBJ2-7 better. The sequencing input was blood. This receptor was obtained from a boy younger than 18 in good health. The CDR3 amino acid sequence is: CASSPPGDRGNEQYF. The DNA is as follows: TGTGCCAGCTCACCACCGGGAGACAGGGGAAACGAGCAGTACTTC.